The source of this TCR beta chain is a study of human T cells and chemical hapten exposure. The wider study: For sensitization, 2% DPC was applied to a 2 cm by 2 cm patch of upper inner arm skin. General study points: The study found that DPC sensitization did not change TCRs above 1 in 1000 frequency. Counts of expanded TCRs at PT1 were positively correlated with patch test score.

Original processing methods: Sample TCR counts, which ranged from roughly 20,000 to 750,000, had a median of approximately 100,000. TCRdb ran MiXCR on the RACE reads and lists one entry per CDR3 protein. What appears here as the V and J calls and clone size reflects TCRdb's work, not the paper's. Among approximately 100,000 distinct CDR3 sequences listed, 9.2% were seen once. Time point reported: patch test 2, 6 weeks after DPC sensitization. The treatment denotes: therapeutic diphenylcyclopropenone sensitization with weekly scalp DPC. This clonotype appeared a few times. The antigen is not known. CDR3 length equals 13 residues. With 9 bases clipped from V and 3 bases from J, the junction kept 6 bases outside the gene matches.

The sequence came from a woman between 40 and 50 years old with alopecia areata. Some clones in this sample may be carry-over from other donors' samples. The material was whole blood, obtained in connection with sensitization to the hapten diphenylcyclopropenone (DPC). This chain links TRBV12-3 or TRBV12-4 with TRBJ2-7; 9 bases align to TRBD2. The CDR3 reads CARRTSDVYEQYF. The CDR3 DNA follows: TGTGCCAGGAGGACTAGCGACGTCTACGAGCAGTACTTC.